The clone carrying this T cell receptor beta chain occurred once. Its antigen is unknown. The data belong to a study of cytomegalovirus exposure and HLA in healthy donors. At the level of the study: A later analysis reported the approximately 120 validation repertoires used the same platform as the approximately 670 first-cohort repertoires. Broader study findings: Rare TCR sequences predominated, though certain public TCRs were found in many donors. As confirmed in vitro, a few CMV-associated chains were specific for CMV antigens.

The germline gives CDR1 MDHEN, CDR2 SYDVKM. With 7 bases clipped from V and 7 bases from J, the junction kept 10 bases outside the gene matches. CDR3 length: 14 residues. Profiled with immunoSEQ multiplex PCR; TCRdb holds only in-frame clones, not every one. The sample has under 250,000 clones; 83% are singletons. Specimen: PBMCs. The receptor comes from a woman younger than 30 in good health and CMV-seronegative. This chain links TRBV28 with TRBJ1-2; the match to TRBD1 covers 9 bases. CDR3 in amino acids: CASMGSTGGRGYTF. In nucleotides, the CDR3 is TGTGCCAGCATGGGCTCGACAGGGGGTCGTGGCTACACCTTC.